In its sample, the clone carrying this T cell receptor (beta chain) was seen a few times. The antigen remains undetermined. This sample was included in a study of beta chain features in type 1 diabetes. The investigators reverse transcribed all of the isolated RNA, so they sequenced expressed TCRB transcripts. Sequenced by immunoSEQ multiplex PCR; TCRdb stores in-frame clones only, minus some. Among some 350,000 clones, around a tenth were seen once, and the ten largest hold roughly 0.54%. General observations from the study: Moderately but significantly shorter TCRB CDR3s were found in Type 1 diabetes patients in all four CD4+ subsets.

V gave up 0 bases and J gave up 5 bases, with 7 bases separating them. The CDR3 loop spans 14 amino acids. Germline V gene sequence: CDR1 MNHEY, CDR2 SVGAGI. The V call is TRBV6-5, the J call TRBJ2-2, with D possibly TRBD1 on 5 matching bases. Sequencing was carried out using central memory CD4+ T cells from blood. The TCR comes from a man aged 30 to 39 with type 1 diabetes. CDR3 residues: CASSYSTVTGELFF. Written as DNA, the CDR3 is TGTGCCAGCAGTTACTCGACAGTAACCGGGGAGCTGTTTTTT.